This TCR beta chain was retrieved from a study of blood T cells in healthy people across ages (dated by TCRdb to the mid-2010s). Context from the whole study: In model experiments, roughly one uniquely barcoded TCR beta cDNA molecule per two T cells was captured by template switching. To track age-related changes in TCR beta repertoire diversity, the study relied on deep sequencing normalized with unique cDNA molecular identifiers. Four age groups were formed from the donors: young (average roughly 15 years), middle-aged (around 39), aged (more than 55) and long-lived (82). Donors of different ages were randomly distributed across sequencing lanes to avoid experimental bias. The study analyzed two additional independent replicas of 1 million unique cDNA reads from the same blood draw for two donors, one aged 18 to 30 and one aged 80 or older. What the research found in general, with its limitations: Estimates of total diversity based on one million sequenced T cells were regarded as lower bounds and as underestimates. There was a strong correlation between observed TCR beta diversity and the percentage of naive T cells measured by flow cytometry. Observed TCR beta diversity per million T cells fell roughly linearly with age, and a significant reduction was already apparent by age approximately 40. The CMV infection status of donors was not known, potentially confounding age-related changes in expanded clonotypes. Because profiling used bulk unsorted PBMCs, naive and antigen-experienced compartments could not be compared conclusively. Compared with the aged group, the long-lived group had more naive CD4+ T cells, fewer expanded clones and increased TCR diversity, suggesting age selection.

The donors were about 40 Caucasian individuals from Russia, aged 6 to 90 years, who were systemically healthy. Each donor gave approximately 10 milliliters of peripheral blood, collected into EDTA-treated Vacutainer tubes. PBMCs were isolated by Ficoll-Paque density-gradient centrifugation, with at least 6 million obtained per sample. Total RNA was extracted from PBMCs with Trizol reagent, with at least 6 micrograms obtained per sample. For every donor, an aliquot of PBMCs went through flow cytometry to measure the percentages of naive CD45RAhigh/CD27high T cells. CDR1 and CDR2, per the germline V gene (reference sequence), are SEHNR and FQNEAQ. V is cut back by 5 bases and J by 4 bases, with 9 bases in the junction unmatched. From the cysteine up to the phenylalanine, the CDR3 has a length of 15 residues. CDR3 DNA is the only sequence kept; it has 45 bases, read in frame from the first base. On this clonotype itself: The antigen it binds to is not known. No base quality values were provided; no much bigger clone lies one nucleotide off.

Library creation used 5' RACE. This sample was sequenced with an Illumina HiSeq 2500. The second PCR ran for about 6 to 11 cycles and used a J-beta primer mix along with a sample-barcoded 5' primer. A template-switch 5' adaptor carrying 12 random nucleotides introduced a unique molecular identifier onto each TCR beta cDNA molecule. Each sample yielded at least 2.5 million CDR3-containing paired-end reads. The Mint cDNA synthesis kit, primed by a TRBC-specific oligonucleotide, was used to synthesize first-strand cDNA from all RNA. All cDNA was treated with uracil-DNA glycosylase and then went through a first 18-cycle PCR with the universal primers M1SS and BC2_uni_R. Per the original workflow: For normalization, 1 million high-quality reads, each with a distinct molecular identifier, were randomly selected from each sample. Instead of being binned into consensus sequences, reads with shared molecular identifiers were discarded. MiTCR, run with a Q25 quality threshold and the strictest error-elimination algorithm, handled CDR3 identification, clonotype clustering and error correction. Lower-bound total TCR beta diversity was estimated with a nonparametric unseen species model using Euler transformation. TCRdb reworked the public reads: Q25 trimming with fastp, MiXCR clone assembly, productive beta chains retained. A single entry per CDR3 protein holds the most common genes and DNA from its merged rows. It is TCRdb's table, rather than the study itself, that gives the V and J calls and clone size. This sample gives approximately 1,000,000 distinct CDR3 sequences in total; 35% to 40% of them show up just once. The top ten clonotypes cover around 14% of the sample.

This sequence uses TRBV7-9 and TRBJ2-3; 7 bases in the junction line up with TRBD1. This sequence was found in a man between 18 and 29 years old in good health. The sequenced sample consisted of blood. The nucleotide sequence is TGTGCCAGCAGCCCTAAGGGGGCTAACGCAGATACGCAGTATTTT. Its protein is CASSPKGANADTQYF.